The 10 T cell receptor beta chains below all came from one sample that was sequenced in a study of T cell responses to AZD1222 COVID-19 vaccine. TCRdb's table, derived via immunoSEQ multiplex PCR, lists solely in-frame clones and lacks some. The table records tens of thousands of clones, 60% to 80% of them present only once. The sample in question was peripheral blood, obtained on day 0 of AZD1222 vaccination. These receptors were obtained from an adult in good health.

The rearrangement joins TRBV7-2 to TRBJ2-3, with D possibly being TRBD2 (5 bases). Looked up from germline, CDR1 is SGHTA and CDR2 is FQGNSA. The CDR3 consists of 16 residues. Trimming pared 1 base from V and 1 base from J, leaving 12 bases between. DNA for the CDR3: TGTGCCAGCAGCTTAGGGGGTAGCGCTGGCACAGATACGCAGTATTTT. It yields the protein CASSLGGSAGTDTQYF. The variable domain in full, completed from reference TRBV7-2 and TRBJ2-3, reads GAGVSQSPSNKVTEKGKDVELRCDPISGHTALYWYRQSLGQGLEFLIYFQGNSAPDKSGLPSDRFSAERTGGSVSTLTIQRTQQEDSAVYLCASSLGGSAGTDTQYFGPGTRLTVL.

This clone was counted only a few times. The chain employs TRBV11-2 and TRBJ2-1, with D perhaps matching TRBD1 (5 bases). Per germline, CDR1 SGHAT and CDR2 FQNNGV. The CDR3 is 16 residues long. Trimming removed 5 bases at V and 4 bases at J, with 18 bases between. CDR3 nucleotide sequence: TGTGCCAGCAGCCCAATTAGGGGCAAGGGGTACAATGAGCAGTTCTTC. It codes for CASSPIRGKGYNEQFF.

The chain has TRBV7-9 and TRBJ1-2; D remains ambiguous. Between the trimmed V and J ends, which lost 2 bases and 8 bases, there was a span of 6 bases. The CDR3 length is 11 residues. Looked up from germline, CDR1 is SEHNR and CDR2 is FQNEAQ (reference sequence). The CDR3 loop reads CASSLTEGYTF. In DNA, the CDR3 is TGTGCCAGCAGCTTAACGGAGGGCTACACCTTC.

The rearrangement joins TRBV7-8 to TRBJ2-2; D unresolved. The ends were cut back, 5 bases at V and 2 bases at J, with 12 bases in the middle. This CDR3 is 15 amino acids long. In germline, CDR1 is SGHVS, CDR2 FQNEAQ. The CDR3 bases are TGTGCCAGCAGCCCGACTCAACACAACACCGGGGAGCTGTTTTTT. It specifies CASSPTQHNTGELFF.

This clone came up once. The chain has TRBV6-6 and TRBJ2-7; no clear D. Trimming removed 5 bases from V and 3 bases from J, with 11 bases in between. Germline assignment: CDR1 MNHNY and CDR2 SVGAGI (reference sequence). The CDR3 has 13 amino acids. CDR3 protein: CASSPWTLYEQYF. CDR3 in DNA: TGTGCCAGCAGTCCGTGGACCCTCTACGAGCAGTACTTC.

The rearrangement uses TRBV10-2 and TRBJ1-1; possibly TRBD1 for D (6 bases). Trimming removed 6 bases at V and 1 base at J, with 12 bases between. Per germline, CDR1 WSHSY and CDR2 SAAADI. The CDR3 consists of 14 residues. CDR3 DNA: TGCGCCAGCAGGGCGGGACACGGGAACACTGAAGCTTTCTTT. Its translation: CASRAGHGNTEAFF.

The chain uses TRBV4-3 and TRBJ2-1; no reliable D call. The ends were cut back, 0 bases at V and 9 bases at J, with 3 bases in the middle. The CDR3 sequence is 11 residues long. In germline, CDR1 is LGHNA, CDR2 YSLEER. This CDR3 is CASSQEGEQFF. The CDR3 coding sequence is TGCGCCAGCAGCCAAGAAGGTGAGCAGTTCTTC.

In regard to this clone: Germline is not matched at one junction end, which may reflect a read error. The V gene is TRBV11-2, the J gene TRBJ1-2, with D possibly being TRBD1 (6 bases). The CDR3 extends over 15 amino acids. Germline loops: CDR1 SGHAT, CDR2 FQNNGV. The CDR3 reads CASSLEIGRGVRVPF. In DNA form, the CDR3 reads TGTGCCAGCAGCTTAGAGATTGGCAGGGGTGTAAGAGTCCCCTTC.

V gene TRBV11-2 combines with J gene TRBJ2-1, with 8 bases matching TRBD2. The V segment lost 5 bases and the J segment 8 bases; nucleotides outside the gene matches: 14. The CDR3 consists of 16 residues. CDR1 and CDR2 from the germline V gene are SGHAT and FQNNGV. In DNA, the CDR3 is TGTGCCAGCAGCAAAGGACTAGCTCCAGAGGTGGATGAGCAGTTCTTC. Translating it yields CASSKGLAPEVDEQFF. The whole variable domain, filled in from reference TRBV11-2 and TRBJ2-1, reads EAGVAQSPRYKIIEKRQSVAFWCNPISGHATLYWYQQILGQGPKLLIQFQNNGVVDDSQLPKDRFSAERLKGVDSTLKIQPAKLEDSAVYLCASSKGLAPEVDEQFFGPGTRLTVL.

Here the CDR3 DNA reads TGTGCCAGCACTAGCGGGACATCCACCGGGGAGCTGTTTTTT. This codes for CASTSGTSTGELFF. The rearrangement links TRBV10-3 to TRBJ2-2; 10 bases fit TRBD2. CDR3 size: 14 residues. V dropped 10 bases and J dropped 4; count of bases not matched to a gene: 6. Germline lookup yields CDR1 ENHRY and CDR2 SYGVKD.